These 31 T cell receptor beta chains originate from one sample sequenced in a study of technical replicates of blood from four donors. The protocol was immunoSEQ multiplex PCR, while the TCRdb copy is restricted to in-frame clones and leaves out a portion. The sample records nearly 80,000 clones, around 92% being singletons. Sequencing used T cells isolated from PBMCs. The receptors here all came from a human donor in good health.

The chain uses TRBV29-1 and TRBJ2-7, with D perhaps TRBD1 (5 bases). CDR1 and CDR2 (germline): SQVTM, ANQGSEA. CDR3 size: 11 residues. V was cut by 7 bases and J by 0 bases, with 7 bases left in between. The CDR3 region has the DNA TGCAGCGGGACACTCTCCTACGAGCAGTACTTC. Translating it yields CSGTLSYEQYF.

The chain carries TRBV27 and TRBJ2-1; 7 bases are shared with TRBD2. The CDR3 has 18 amino acids. Unmatched junction bases numbered 17, after V lost 4 bases and J lost 5 bases. Germline-derived CDR1 and CDR2 are MNHEY and SMNVEV (reference sequence). The CDR3 sequence is CASSSPHFAGTNDNEQFF. As DNA, the CDR3 is TGTGCCAGCAGTTCCCCTCATTTTGCGGGGACTAACGACAATGAGCAGTTCTTC.

This chain joins TRBV10-3 and TRBJ1-3; 9 nucleotides align to TRBD1. This CDR3 has 15 residues. Looked up from germline, CDR1 is ENHRY and CDR2 is SYGVKD. The trim removed 3 bases at V and 2 bases at J, leaving 2 bases unmatched. This CDR3 reads CAISDRDRAGNTIYF. The CDR3 nucleotides read TGTGCCATCAGTGACCGGGACAGGGCTGGAAACACCATATATTTT.

V and J are TRBV11-2 and TRBJ1-4; a weak D match, TRBD1 (5 bases). Trimming cost V 6 bases and J 2 bases, with 10 bases left between them. Germline CDR1 and CDR2: SGHAT and FQNNGV. The CDR3 spans 14 residues. Here the CDR3 DNA reads TGTGCCAGCAGTTCAGGGTGGACTAATGAAAAACTGTTTTTT. Its translation is CASSSGWTNEKLFF.

About this clone itself: A read error may account for a junction end that differs from germline. This chain uses TRBV7-7 with TRBJ2-5; D is possibly TRBD2 (7 bases). Germline CDR1 SSHAT, CDR2 FNYEAQ (reference sequence). This CDR3 comprises 15 residues. Here the CDR3 reads CASSLDGGRFVTQYF. In DNA, the CDR3 is TGTGCTAGCAGCTTAGACGGGGGGCGCTTCGTGACCCAGTACTTC. The entire variable domain, with the rest obtained from reference TRBV7-7 and TRBJ2-5, is as follows: GAGVSQSPRYKVTKRGQDVTLRCDPISSHATLYWYQQALGQGPEFLTYFNYEAQPDKSGLPSDRFSAERPEGSISTLTIQRTEQRDSAMYRCASSLDGGRFVTQYFGPGTRLLVL.

In DNA form, the CDR3 reads TGTGCCTGGAGTGTTCAGGAGACCCAGTACTTC. It translates to CAWSVQETQYF. The V call is TRBV30, the J call TRBJ2-5; no definite D call. The V gene's germline CDR1 is GTSNPN and CDR2 SVGIG (reference sequence). Deletions cut 0 bases from V and 5 bases from J, with 4 bases between. CDR3 length: 11 amino acids. Looking up the rest from reference TRBV30 and TRBJ2-5 gives the full variable domain: SQTIHQWPATLVQPVGSPLSLECTVEGTSNPNLYWYRQAAGRGLQLLFYSVGIGQISSEVPQNLSASRPQDRQFILSSKKLLLSDSGFYLCAWSVQETQYFGPGTRLLVL.

The CDR3 DNA reads TGTGCCACACCGGGACAAAGTTATGGCTACACCTTC. Translating gives CATPGQSYGYTF. The chain has TRBV19 and TRBJ1-2; TRBD1 might be the D (6 bases). This CDR3 contains 12 residues. Germline V lookup: CDR1 LNHDA, CDR2 SQIVND (reference sequence). Trimming left V 10 bases short and J 5 bases short, with 14 bases between.

Of note for this clone: The junction departs from the called germline gene at one end, perhaps through a read error. The chain employs TRBV20-1 and TRBJ1-2, with 7 nucleotides matching TRBD1. CDR1 and CDR2 from the germline V gene are DFQATT and SNEGSKA (reference sequence). The CDR3 has 11 residues. The DNA of the CDR3 is TGCAGTGCTAGAGATCAAACAGGGGTTTACTTC. It yields the protein CSARDQTGVYF.

The chain carries TRBV7-8 and TRBJ1-1; the D gene is possibly TRBD1 (6 bases). The germline V and J ends were trimmed by 1 base and 0 bases, with 15 bases remaining between them. The CDR3 spans 17 residues. From germline, CDR1 is SGHVS and CDR2 FQNEAQ. The CDR3 sequence is CASSLVAGDLMNTEAFF. As DNA, the CDR3 is TGTGCCAGCAGCTTAGTGGCAGGGGACCTCATGAACACTGAAGCTTTCTTT. The whole variable domain, filled in from reference TRBV7-8 and TRBJ1-1, reads GAGVSQSPRYKVAKRGQDVALRCDPISGHVSLFWYQQALGQGPEFLTYFQNEAQLDKSGLPSDRFFAERPEGSVSTLKIQRTQQEDSAVYLCASSLVAGDLMNTEAFFGQGTRLTVV.

The genes are TRBV18 and TRBJ2-3; D might be TRBD2 (6 bases). V gave up 3 bases and J gave up 3 bases, with 13 bases separating them. The CDR3 is made up of 15 amino acids. Germline V gene data show CDR1 as KGHSH and CDR2 as LQKENI. The CDR3 reads CASSPSLAWTDTQYF. The CDR3 nucleotides read TGTGCCAGCTCACCGTCACTAGCATGGACAGATACGCAGTATTTT.

V and J are TRBV29-1 and TRBJ2-5; 11 bases align to TRBD2. Germline V gives CDR1 SQVTM, CDR2 ANQGSEA. The ends lost 4 bases at V and 4 bases at J; junction bases unmatched: 5. This CDR3 comprises 14 residues. The CDR3 region is CSVGITSGGETQYF. The CDR3 coding sequence is TGCAGCGTTGGTATAACTAGCGGGGGAGAGACCCAGTACTTC.

The gene calls are TRBV15 and TRBJ2-1; the match to TRBD2 covers 11 bases. Germline CDR1 LNHNV, CDR2 YYDKDF (reference sequence). Trimming at V came to 1 base and at J to 9 bases, leaving 5 bases not matched to a gene. CDR3 size: 15 residues. CDR3 DNA sequence: TGTGCCACCAGCAGAGGACTAGCGGGATATAGTGAGCAGTTCTTC. Its protein is CATSRGLAGYSEQFF.

The count of this clone is one. The chain links TRBV7-9 to TRBJ2-2, with TRBD2 identical over 16 bases. This CDR3 is 18 amino acids long. The trim removed 3 bases at V and 4 bases at J, leaving 5 bases unmatched. Per the germline V gene, CDR1 is SEHNR and CDR2 is FQNEAQ (reference sequence). CDR3 sequence: CASSLGLAGGPSTGELFF. The CDR3 DNA sequence: TGTGCCAGCAGCTTGGGACTAGCGGGAGGGCCGAGCACCGGGGAGCTGTTTTTT.

The rearrangement joins TRBV7-3 to TRBJ2-3; D remains ambiguous. This CDR3 has 13 amino acids. CDR1 is SGHTA, CDR2 FQGTGA, per germline. Trimming left V 5 bases short and J 2 bases short, with 8 bases between. This chain's CDR3 is CASSPEPTDTQYF. The DNA of the CDR3 is TGTGCCAGCAGCCCAGAACCCACAGATACGCAGTATTTT. The full variable domain, its missing parts supplied by reference TRBV7-3 and TRBJ2-3, is GAGVSQTPSNKVTEKGKYVELRCDPISGHTALYWYRQSLGQGPEFLIYFQGTGAADDSGLPNDRFFAVRPEGSVSTLKIQRTERGDSAVYLCASSPEPTDTQYFGPGTRLTVL.

The chain employs TRBV6-5 and TRBJ2-2; maybe TRBD2 (6 bases). The CDR3 loop spans 14 amino acids. Germline loops: CDR1 MNHEY, CDR2 SVGAGI. Trimming cost V 7 bases and J 0 bases, with 9 bases left between them. Here the CDR3 DNA reads TGTGCCAGCACCCGCGGGACGAACACCGGGGAGCTGTTTTTT. Protein product: CASTRGTNTGELFF.

This clone was picked up one time. This sequence joins TRBV5-1 and TRBJ1-1, with 9 bases lining up with TRBD1. The CDR3 totals 16 residues. CDR1 and CDR2 (germline): SGHRS, YFSETQ. Losses at the gene ends were 4 bases for V and 5 bases for J; bases not matched to a gene: 12. As DNA, the CDR3 is TGCGCCAGCAGCCAAGTCCCGGGACAGGGTGTTACTGAAGCTTTCTTT. It encodes CASSQVPGQGVTEAFF.

The rearrangement links TRBV5-1 to TRBJ2-2; 11 bases agree with TRBD1. The CDR3 covers 15 residues. Germline loops: CDR1 SGHRS, CDR2 YFSETQ. V gave up 4 bases and J gave up 5 bases; unmatched junction bases: 4. The CDR3 DNA reads TGCGCCAGCAGCGCCGGACAGGGGGCGACCGGGGAGCTGTTTTTT. Translated: CASSAGQGATGELFF.

The V gene is TRBV10-3, the J gene TRBJ2-7; a possible D gene is TRBD1 (6 bases). In germline, CDR1 is ENHRY, CDR2 SYGVKD. Trimming removed 1 base from V and 0 bases from J, with 7 bases in between. This CDR3 region has 14 residues. CDR3 region: CAISELTGSYEQYF. The CDR3 nucleotides read TGTGCCATCAGTGAGTTGACAGGCTCCTACGAGCAGTACTTC.

The chain uses TRBV4-2 and TRBJ2-7, with 7 bases that match TRBD2. J gave up 5 bases and V 3 bases, and 16 bases lay outside the gene matches. Germline CDR1 is LGHNA and CDR2 is YNFKEQ. The CDR3 is 17 residues long. The CDR3 loop is CASSHKFVAGEGHEQYF. DNA for the CDR3: TGTGCCAGCAGCCATAAATTTGTCGCGGGAGAAGGCCACGAGCAGTACTTC.

The J gene is TRBJ2-5, the V gene TRBV18, with 12 bases fitting TRBD2. The CDR3 is 17 amino acids. The V segment lost 1 base and the J segment 10 bases; nucleotides outside the gene matches: 13. CDR1 is KGHSH and CDR2 is LQKENI in the germline V gene. This CDR3 is CASSPLGLAGTPGDQYF. CDR3 DNA sequence: TGTGCCAGCTCACCACTCGGACTAGCGGGAACTCCCGGGGACCAGTACTTC.

Concerning this clone: The limits of the CDR3 on the DNA are not certain, so only TCRdb's listed CDR3 is given. The rearrangement uses TRBV9 and TRBJ1-2; TRBD1 is the table's D call and was not checked against the DNA. In germline, CDR1 is SGDLS, CDR2 YYNGEE. The CDR3 sequence runs 13 residues, both termini included. CDR3 residues: CASSVGQGAPSTF.

The chain couples TRBV9 to TRBJ2-2, with D perhaps TRBD1 (6 bases). Germline V CDR1 and CDR2: SGDLS, YYNGEE. The CDR3 is 13 residues long. V gave up 0 bases and J gave up 7 bases, with 7 bases separating them. The CDR3 reads CASSVVGGGELFF. In nucleotides, the CDR3 is TGTGCCAGCAGCGTAGTAGGGGGCGGGGAGCTGTTTTTT.

The V gene is TRBV4-3, the J gene TRBJ2-3, with D maybe TRBD2 (6 bases). V was shortened by 7 bases and J by 2 bases, with 13 bases between the two germline ends. This CDR3 contains 14 residues. Germline V gives CDR1 LGHNA, CDR2 YSLEER. The CDR3 here is CASTRDFYTDTQYF. For the CDR3, the DNA is TGCGCCAGCACCCGGGACTTCTACACAGATACGCAGTATTTT.

J is TRBJ2-5 and V is TRBV19, with D perhaps TRBD2 (5 bases). Germline CDR1 LNHDA, CDR2 SQIVND (reference sequence). V shed 7 bases and J shed 5 bases, with 20 bases lying between them. The CDR3 loop spans 15 amino acids. The DNA for the CDR3 is TGTGCCAGTAAACTTGGCGACGGCCCGGGGGAGACCCAGTACTTC. It translates to CASKLGDGPGETQYF.

The chain employs TRBV6-1 and TRBJ2-1; unclear D gene. CDR1 is MNHNS, CDR2 SASEGT, per germline. CDR3 length: 15 amino acids. V gave up 4 bases and J gave up 0 bases, with 10 bases separating them. CDR3: CASSGAASSYNEQFF. CDR3 DNA sequence: TGTGCCAGCAGTGGTGCGGCTAGCTCCTACAATGAGCAGTTCTTC.

The DNA of the CDR3 is TGTGCCTGGAGTACCCCCGCGGACAGGGGACGCGAAAAACTGTTTTTT. Translated: CAWSTPADRGREKLFF. The rearrangement uses TRBV30 and TRBJ1-4; TRBD1 matches 9 bases. CDR3 length: 16 amino acids. CDR1 and CDR2 (germline): GTSNPN, SVGIG (reference sequence). V lost 2 bases and J lost 8; bases outside the gene matches: 12.

V usage is TRBV9 and J usage is TRBJ1-2, with D unresolved. V dropped 0 bases and J dropped 8 bases, with 11 bases sitting between them. The CDR3 contains 13 residues. The V gene's germline CDR1 is SGDLS and CDR2 YYNGEE. CDR3 residues: CASSVVAGRGYTF. DNA for the CDR3: TGTGCCAGCAGCGTAGTGGCGGGGAGGGGCTACACCTTC.

The chain employs TRBV5-5 and TRBJ1-3; unclear D gene. Germline V lookup: CDR1 SGHKS, CDR2 YYEKEE (reference sequence). The CDR3 totals 15 residues. V lost 0 bases and J 0 bases, leaving 7 bases between the germline ends. The CDR3 DNA reads TGTGCCAGCAGCTTGGCGGACTACTCTGGAAACACCATATATTTT. Translated, it gives CASSLADYSGNTIYF. The full variable domain, completed using reference TRBV5-5 and TRBJ1-3, is DAGVTQSPTHLIKTRGQQVTLRCSPISGHKSVSWYQQVLGQGPQFIFQYYEKEERGRGNFPDRFSARQFPNYSSELNVNALLLGDSALYLCASSLADYSGNTIYFGEGSWLTVV.

The chain links TRBV7-9 to TRBJ2-2, with a possible D match to TRBD1 (5 bases). V was shortened by 1 base and J by 6 bases, with 12 bases between the two germline ends. The CDR3 contains 15 residues. The V gene's germline CDR1 is SEHNR and CDR2 FQNEAQ (reference sequence). The CDR3 DNA is TGTGCCAGCAGCTTAGATACCAGGGTCTCCGGGGAGCTGTTTTTT. Protein: CASSLDTRVSGELFF. The variable domain in full, completed from reference TRBV7-9 and TRBJ2-2, reads DTGVSQNPRHKITKRGQNVTFRCDPISEHNRLYWYRQTLGQGPEFLTYFQNEAQLEKSRLLSDRFSAERPKGSFSTLEIQRTEQGDSAMYLCASSLDTRVSGELFFGEGSRLTVL.

This chain's CDR3 is CASSLIWNTEAFF. The CDR3 DNA reads as TGTGCCAGCAGCTTAATATGGAACACTGAAGCTTTCTTT. The V gene is TRBV7-9, the J gene TRBJ1-1; no firm D call. The CDR3 length is 13 residues. V lost 2 bases to trimming and J lost 1 base, with 5 bases between them. Germline V gene sequence: CDR1 SEHNR, CDR2 FQNEAQ (reference sequence).

The chain has TRBV19 and TRBJ1-5; a possible D gene is TRBD1 (5 bases). Trimming took off 9 bases at V and 3 bases at J, with 15 bases between the two ends. Germline V gene sequence: CDR1 LNHDA, CDR2 SQIVND (reference sequence). The CDR3 is 14 amino acids. CDR3 sequence: CASTLDRYNQPQHF. In DNA, the CDR3 is TGTGCCAGCACCTTAGACAGATACAATCAGCCCCAGCATTTT.